This TCR beta chain came from a study of blood T cell repertoires in COVID-19. Looking at the study overall: Specimens from acute and convalescent COVID-19 originated in the United States, Italy and Spain. The analysed material was cDNA or gDNA that came from T cells, B-cell-depleted T cells, or PBMCs.

V lost 3 bases and J lost 7, with 12 bases in between. Germline V lookup: CDR1 LGHDT, CDR2 YNNKEL (reference sequence). The CDR3 loop spans 13 amino acids. In the original analysis: Nucleated cell number was recorded as an estimate derived from reference gene primer amplification. TCRdb's copy holds only in-frame clones and misses some; the assay was immunoSEQ multiplex PCR. That table furnishes V, J and clone size, whereas the DNA furnished D and trimming. The sample includes over 50,000 clones, 86% of them seen just once. This clonotype was obtained from a human donor in a cohort sampled during active COVID-19. What was sequenced was peripheral blood. This chain joins TRBV3-1 (or the pseudogene TRBV3-2) and TRBJ1-2; D perhaps matches TRBD1 (6 bases). The CDR3 protein is CASSHQGMRGYTF. In nucleotides, the CDR3 is TGTGCCAGCAGCCACCAGGGGATGCGTGGCTACACCTTC.